These 29 T cell receptor beta chains originate from one sample sequenced in a study of identifying expanded T cells in peripheral blood. Method: immunoSEQ multiplex PCR; TCRdb's copy keeps in-frame clones and lacks some. This table holds about 52,000 clones, 70% to 85% found once. The sequenced material came from blood. These receptors came from a person aged 18-70 years in good health.

The rearrangement joins TRBV2 to TRBJ2-7; 7 nucleotides agree with TRBD1. V trimming: 8 bases; J trimming: 3 bases; junction bases outside the gene matches: 7. The germline V gene has CDR1 SNHLY and CDR2 FYNNEI. The CDR3 contains 13 residues. CDR3 loop: CASEPAGGYEQYV. As DNA, the CDR3 is TGTGCCAGCGAACCAGCAGGGGGCTACGAGCAGTACGTC.

The chain combines TRBV10-2 with TRBJ1-4; 7 bases are a match to TRBD1. This CDR3 has 14 residues. Germline V gene lookup returns CDR1 WSHSY and CDR2 SAAADI. The V gene end was trimmed by 8 bases and the J gene end by 4 bases; junction bases not matched to a gene: 7. CDR3: CASRRGQRNEKLFF. The CDR3 nucleotides read TGCGCCAGCCGGAGGGGACAGCGTAATGAAAAACTGTTTTTT.

In DNA form, the CDR3 reads TGCGCCAGCAGCCTGGACACCGGGAGCTTCTACGAGCAGTACTTC. Protein product: CASSLDTGSFYEQYF. The rearrangement uses TRBV5-1 and TRBJ2-7; maybe TRBD2 (6 bases). Germline V gene data show CDR1 as SGHRS and CDR2 as YFSETQ. V dropped 4 bases and J dropped 3 bases, with 17 bases sitting between them. The CDR3 is made up of 15 amino acids.

The gene calls are TRBV10-3 and TRBJ2-1; D possibly corresponds to TRBD2 (6 bases). V lost 7 bases and J lost 8, with 9 bases in between. This CDR3 spans 11 amino acids. CDR1 and CDR2 (germline): ENHRY, SYGVKD. Here the CDR3 DNA reads TGTGCCATCAACCAGCGGGATGAGCAGTTCTTC. Translation gives CAINQRDEQFF.

This clone was counted between two and nine times. The CDR3 here is CASSERQAAEAFF. CDR3 coding DNA: TGTGCCAGCAGTGAACGACAGGCCGCTGAAGCTTTCTTT. This chain connects TRBV2 to TRBJ1-1, with D tentatively TRBD1 (6 bases). Deletions cut 2 bases from V and 6 bases from J, with 10 bases between. The germline CDR1 and CDR2 sequences are SNHLY and FYNNEI. The CDR3 runs 13 residues. The variable domain in full, with the rest retrieved from reference TRBV2 and TRBJ1-1, is EPEVTQTPSHQVTQMGQEVILRCVPISNHLYFYWYRQILGQKVEFLVSFYNNEISEKSEIFDDQFSVERPDGSNFTLKIRSTKLEDSAMYFCASSERQAAEAFFGQGTRLTVV.

Here the CDR3 DNA reads TGTGCCAGCAGCGTAGGATCGAGCAATCAGCCCCAGCATTTT. As protein: CASSVGSSNQPQHF. The chain employs TRBV9 and TRBJ1-5; D is undetermined. The ends were cut back, 0 bases at V and 1 base at J, with 5 bases in the middle. The CDR3 runs to 14 residues. Germline V gene data show CDR1 as SGDLS and CDR2 as YYNGEE.

The V gene is TRBV7-9, the J gene TRBJ2-2, with TRBD1 matching over 9 bases. After removal of 4 bases from V and 3 bases from J, the junction contained 3 bases not matched to a gene. Germline lookup yields CDR1 SEHNR and CDR2 FQNEAQ (reference sequence). This CDR3 has 15 amino acids. The CDR3 loop is CASSSGQGHTGELFF. CDR3 coding DNA: TGTGCCAGCAGCTCAGGACAGGGGCACACCGGGGAGCTGTTTTTT.

A single count supports this clone. The chain joins TRBV6-6 to TRBJ1-1; D is unresolved. V lost 3 bases, J lost 8 bases, and 10 bases lay in between. CDR3 length equals 12 residues. From germline, CDR1 is MNHNY and CDR2 SVGAGI (reference sequence). The CDR3 protein is CASSYTQREAFF. CDR3 bases: TGTGCCAGCAGTTATACACAGCGGGAAGCTTTCTTT.

The CDR3 coding sequence is TGTGCCAGCAGCTTAGGGGCGAGCGGGTCACCCCTCCACTTT. Translation: CASSLGASGSPLHF. V usage is TRBV7-9 and J usage is TRBJ1-6; D is unclear. V dropped 1 base and J dropped 10 bases, with 11 bases sitting between them. Germline V gene sequence: CDR1 SEHNR, CDR2 FQNEAQ (reference sequence). The CDR3 has 14 residues.

This clone is medium-sized (0.01 to 0.1%) within its sample. This chain uses TRBV7-9 with TRBJ2-2, with D possibly being TRBD1 (6 bases). CDR3 length: 17 amino acids. V gave up 4 bases and J gave up 6 bases, with 21 bases separating them. Germline CDR1 and CDR2: SEHNR and FQNEAQ (reference sequence). CDR3 DNA sequence: TGTGCCAGCAGCTCCCACGACAGGAAGGGAGCGTCCGGGGAGCTGTTTTTT. This encodes CASSSHDRKGASGELFF. Full variable domain (missing parts from reference TRBV7-9 and TRBJ2-2): DTGVSQNPRHKITKRGQNVTFRCDPISEHNRLYWYRQTLGQGPEFLTYFQNEAQLEKSRLLSDRFSAERPKGSFSTLEIQRTEQGDSAMYLCASSSHDRKGASGELFFGEGSRLTVL.

The genes are TRBV18 and TRBJ2-1, with a tentative D call TRBD2 (5 bases). From germline, CDR1 is KGHSH and CDR2 LQKENI. Trimming left V 3 bases short and J 1 base short, with 19 bases between. This CDR3 is 18 amino acids long. The CDR3, as DNA: TGTGCCAGCTCACCTTCCGGACTCGCCTTGGGGTCCTACAATGAGCAGTTCTTC. Amino acids: CASSPSGLALGSYNEQFF.

This rearrangement joins TRBV11-1 to TRBJ2-1; a possible D gene is TRBD2 (5 bases). V was pared by 1 base and J by 3 bases, with 13 bases between. The CDR3 loop spans 16 amino acids. Per the germline V gene, CDR1 is SGHAT and CDR2 is FQDESV (reference sequence). CDR3 coding DNA: TGTGCCAGCAGCTTAGAAGCGGCAGGTATCTACAATGAGCAGTTCTTC. It yields the protein CASSLEAAGIYNEQFF.

This chain joins TRBV7-2 and TRBJ2-1, with no clear D. The CDR3 loop spans 14 amino acids. Germline CDR1 is SGHTA and CDR2 is FQGNSA. V was clipped by 3 bases and J by 4 bases, with 10 bases between them. Here the CDR3 DNA reads TGTGCCAGCAGCTTCCATACCGATTACAATGAGCAGTTCTTC. This sequence encodes CASSFHTDYNEQFF. Supplemented by reference TRBV7-2 and TRBJ2-1, the full variable domain reads GAGVSQSPSNKVTEKGKDVELRCDPISGHTALYWYRQSLGQGLEFLIYFQGNSAPDKSGLPSDRFSAERTGGSVSTLTIQRTQQEDSAVYLCASSFHTDYNEQFFGPGTRLTVL.

This clone was observed once. The chain employs TRBV27 and TRBJ2-5, with 11 bases identical to TRBD2. From germline, CDR1 is MNHEY and CDR2 SMNVEV (reference sequence). J was trimmed by 2 bases and V by 5 bases; bases with no gene match: 1. The CDR3 loop spans 14 amino acids. The CDR3 nucleotides read TGTGCCAGCAGTCCTAGCGGGGGGCAAGAGACCCAGTACTTC. This sequence encodes CASSPSGGQETQYF.

The chain joins TRBV18 to TRBJ2-3; 9 bases are a match to TRBD2. The length of the CDR3 is 17 residues. The V gene's germline CDR1 is KGHSH and CDR2 LQKENI. The trim removed 2 bases at V and 2 bases at J, leaving 8 bases unmatched. In nucleotides, the CDR3 is TGTGCCAGCTCACCAAAATGGCTAGCGGGGATCACAGATACGCAGTATTTT. The encoded protein is CASSPKWLAGITDTQYF.

The rearrangement joins TRBV15 to TRBJ2-1, with 7 bases matching TRBD2. V lost 1 base to trimming and J lost 6 bases; unmatched junction nucleotides: 3. The CDR3 consists of 14 residues. Germline loops: CDR1 LNHNV, CDR2 YYDKDF (reference sequence). For the CDR3, the DNA is TGTGCCACCAGCAGAGGCGGCGGGGGCAATGAGCAGTTCTTC. It translates to CATSRGGGGNEQFF. The full variable domain, with the rest looked up from reference TRBV15 and TRBJ2-1, is DAMVIQNPRYQVTQFGKPVTLSCSQTLNHNVMYWYQQKSSQAPKLLFHYYDKDFNNEADTPDNFQSRRPNTSFCFLDIRSPGLGDTAMYLCATSRGGGGNEQFFGPGTRLTVL.

This clone was seen more than once but under ten times. The genes are TRBV2 and TRBJ1-6; 7 bases align to TRBD1. CDR3 length: 14 amino acids. Germline V gene sequence: CDR1 SNHLY, CDR2 FYNNEI. Losses at the gene ends were 6 bases for V and 7 bases for J; bases not matched to a gene: 6. DNA for the CDR3: TGTGCCAGCAGCCAGGGACAGTCCAATTCACCCCTCCACTTT. Its translation: CASSQGQSNSPLHF.

This clone came up once. The J gene is TRBJ2-2, the V gene TRBV6-5; 7 bases line up with TRBD1. CDR1 is MNHEY, CDR2 SVGAGI, per germline. The V segment lost 7 bases and the J segment 5 bases; nucleotides outside the gene matches: 7. This CDR3 region has 14 residues. The CDR3 protein is CASKGQRKTGELFF. CDR3 coding DNA: TGTGCCAGCAAGGGACAGCGGAAAACCGGGGAGCTGTTTTTT.

This chain joins TRBV7-2 and TRBJ2-3, with TRBD1 identical over 7 bases. CDR1 and CDR2 (germline): SGHTA, FQGNSA. The CDR3 contains 13 residues. V was pared by 5 bases and J by 3 bases, with 2 bases of the junction left unmatched. The CDR3 loop reads CASSPQGTDTQYF. The CDR3 region has the DNA TGTGCCAGCAGCCCACAGGGGACAGATACGCAGTATTTT.

The chain recombines TRBV21-1 with TRBJ2-7; TRBD2 is taken as the D call from the table, unchecked against the DNA. TRBV21-1 is shown as a pseudogene. The CDR3 length is 15 residues. The CDR3 region is CASSKEGGRSYEQYF. CDR3 in DNA: TGTGCCAGCAGCAAAGAAGGAGGACGTTCCTACGAGCAGTACTTC.

This chain connects TRBV18 to TRBJ1-2; possible D gene TRBD1, 5 bases. Germline V gives CDR1 KGHSH, CDR2 LQKENI. This CDR3 has 14 residues. With 2 bases removed from V and 8 bases from J, the gap between germline ends came to 15 bases. CDR3 bases: TGTGCCAGCTCACCAGTTCAGGGAGGAGGAGGCTACACCTTC. This gives the protein CASSPVQGGGGYTF.

The chain couples TRBV30 to TRBJ2-4; TRBD1 aligns across 11 bases. This CDR3 has 15 amino acids. Trimming removed 3 bases from V and 7 bases from J; junction bases left unmatched: 8. Germline V gene sequence: CDR1 GTSNPN, CDR2 SVGIG (reference sequence). CDR3 in DNA: TGTGCCTGGAGCCGGAGGACAGGGGGCTGGAACATTCAGTACTTC. It encodes CAWSRRTGGWNIQYF.

CDR3: CASRGSMNTEAFF. The CDR3 DNA reads TGTGCCAGTAGAGGGAGCATGAACACTGAAGCTTTCTTT. This rearrangement joins TRBV19 to TRBJ1-1; no clear D. Trimming took off 6 bases at V and 0 bases at J, with 8 bases between the two ends. Germline CDR1 reads LNHDA; CDR2 reads SQIVND (reference sequence). This CDR3 has 13 amino acids.

The V and J genes are TRBV11-3 and TRBJ1-2; 8 bases are a match to TRBD1. CDR1 and CDR2 from the germline V gene are SGHNT and YENEEA. CDR3 size: 17 residues. V lost 3 bases to trimming and J lost 1 base; unmatched junction nucleotides: 10. This chain's CDR3 is CASSFGRGRGLNYGYTF. CDR3 DNA sequence: TGTGCCAGCAGCTTCGGGCGGGGCAGGGGGCTTAACTATGGCTACACCTTC.

J is TRBJ2-7 and V is TRBV11-2; D tentatively reads TRBD1 or TRBD2 (5 bases each). The V and J ends lost 4 bases and 2 bases respectively, with 18 bases between them. CDR3 length equals 16 residues. The germline gives CDR1 SGHAT, CDR2 FQNNGV. The CDR3 nucleotides are TGTGCCAGCAGCTCACAACCGGGACGGATAACCTACGAGCAGTACTTC. This gives the protein CASSSQPGRITYEQYF.

The genes are TRBV7-2 and TRBJ2-1; 15 positions match TRBD2. Germline values: CDR1 SGHTA, CDR2 FQGNSA. V lost 5 bases to trimming and J lost 4 bases; unmatched junction nucleotides: 9. This CDR3 contains 18 residues. CDR3 in amino acids: CASSPGTSGGPGYNEQFF. The CDR3 bases are TGTGCCAGCAGCCCGGGGACTAGCGGGGGGCCTGGTTACAATGAGCAGTTCTTC.

This chain connects TRBV20-1 to TRBJ2-3; D remains unclear. Germline CDR1 DFQATT, CDR2 SNEGSKA (reference sequence). V gave up 3 bases and J gave up 4 bases, with 5 bases separating them. The CDR3 has 11 residues. The CDR3 DNA sequence: TGCAGTGCTAGGTTTCCAGATACGCAGTATTTT. This gives the protein CSARFPDTQYF.

The rearrangement uses TRBV27 and TRBJ2-7; possible D gene TRBD1, 5 bases. Germline V gives CDR1 MNHEY, CDR2 SMNVEV (reference sequence). V was clipped by 2 bases and J by 1 base, with 9 bases between them. This CDR3 spans 14 amino acids. The CDR3 coding sequence is TGTGCCAGCAGTTTACTTCCAGGGTCCTACGAGCAGTACGTC. Amino acid sequence: CASSLLPGSYEQYV.

This clone was recorded once. Distinct nucleotide sequences in the sample also encode this CDR3. The chain uses TRBV19 and TRBJ1-5, with D unclear. Between the trimmed V and J ends, which lost 7 bases and 1 base, there was a span of 14 bases. Germline CDR1 and CDR2: LNHDA and SQIVND (reference sequence). This CDR3 has 15 amino acids. CDR3 coding DNA: TGTGCCAGTACCCCCGAGGGCACAAGCAATCAGCCCCAGCATTTT. This encodes CASTPEGTSNQPQHF.